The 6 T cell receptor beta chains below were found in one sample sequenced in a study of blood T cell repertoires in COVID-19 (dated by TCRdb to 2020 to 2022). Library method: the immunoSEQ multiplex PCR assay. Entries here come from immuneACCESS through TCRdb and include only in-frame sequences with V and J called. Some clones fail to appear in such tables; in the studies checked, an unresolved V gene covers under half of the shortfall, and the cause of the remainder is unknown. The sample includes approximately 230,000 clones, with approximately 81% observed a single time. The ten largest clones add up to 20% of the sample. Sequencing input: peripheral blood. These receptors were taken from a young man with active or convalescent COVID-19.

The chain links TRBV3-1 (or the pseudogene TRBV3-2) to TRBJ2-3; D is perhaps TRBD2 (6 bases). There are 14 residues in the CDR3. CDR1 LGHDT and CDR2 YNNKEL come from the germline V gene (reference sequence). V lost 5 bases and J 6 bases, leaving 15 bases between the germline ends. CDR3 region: CASSRTIGFDTQYF. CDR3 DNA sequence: TGTGCCAGCAGCAGGACTATAGGTTTTGATACGCAGTATTTT.

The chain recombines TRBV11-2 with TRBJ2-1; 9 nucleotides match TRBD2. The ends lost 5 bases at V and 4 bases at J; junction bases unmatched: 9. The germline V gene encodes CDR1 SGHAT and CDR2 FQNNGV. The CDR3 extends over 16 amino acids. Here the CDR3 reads CASSTARGGEYNEQFF. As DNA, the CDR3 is TGTGCCAGCAGCACAGCTCGCGGGGGGGAGTACAATGAGCAGTTCTTC.

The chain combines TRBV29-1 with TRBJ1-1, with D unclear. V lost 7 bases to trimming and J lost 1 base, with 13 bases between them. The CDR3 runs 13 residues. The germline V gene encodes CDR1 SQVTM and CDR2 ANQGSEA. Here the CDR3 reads CSGLNDGNTEAFF. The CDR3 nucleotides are TGCAGCGGACTCAACGACGGGAACACTGAAGCTTTCTTT.

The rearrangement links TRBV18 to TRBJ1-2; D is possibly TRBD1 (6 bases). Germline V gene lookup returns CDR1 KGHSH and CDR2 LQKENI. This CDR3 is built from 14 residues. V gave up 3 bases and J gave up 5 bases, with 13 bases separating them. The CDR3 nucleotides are TGTGCCAGCTCACCTTCCCGGGACATATATGGCTACACCTTC. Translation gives CASSPSRDIYGYTF.

The CDR3 bases are TGCGCCAGCAGCCCGGGGGCAGGGGGCGTAGGAAACACCATATATTTT. Amino acid sequence: CASSPGAGGVGNTIYF. The rearrangement links TRBV4-3 to TRBJ1-3; 8 nucleotides align to TRBD1. The CDR3 loop spans 16 amino acids. The V and J ends lost 4 bases and 4 bases, in that order; junction bases with no gene match: 9. Per the germline V gene, CDR1 is LGHNA and CDR2 is YSLEER.

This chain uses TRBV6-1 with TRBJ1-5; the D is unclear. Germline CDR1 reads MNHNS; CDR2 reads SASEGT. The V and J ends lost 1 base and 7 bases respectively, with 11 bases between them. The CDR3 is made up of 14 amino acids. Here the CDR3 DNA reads TGTGCCAGCAGTGAAGGGAGGGTAGAACAGCCCCAGCATTTT. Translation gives CASSEGRVEQPQHF.